These 8 T cell receptor beta chains share one sample of origin, sequenced in a study of shared clonotypes between healthy human individuals. The data were produced by immunoSEQ multiplex PCR, yet TCRdb's version contains in-frame clones alone and is incomplete. The table has millions of clones, approximately 92% seen once. Material: naive CD4+ T cells sorted from blood. Subset indicated: CD45RA+ positively selected. The receptors were gathered from a man in his late teens or twenties in good health.

V and J are TRBV4-1 and TRBJ2-4; TRBD1 agrees at 7 bases. The CDR3 contains 18 residues. V lost 2 bases, J lost 4 bases, and 14 bases stayed unmatched. The V gene's germline CDR1 is MGHRA and CDR2 YSYEKL. The CDR3 bases are TGCGCCAGCAGCCAACAGCCGCCCGGGACAGAAAGAAAAAACATTCAGTACTTC. Protein sequence: CASSQQPPGTERKNIQYF.

As to this clone: The same CDR3 can be traced to other DNA sequences in this sample. The V gene is TRBV6-5, the J gene TRBJ2-7; 9 positions agree with TRBD1. Germline V gene lookup returns CDR1 MNHEY and CDR2 SVGAGI. The CDR3 loop spans 13 amino acids. V shed 5 bases and J 3 bases; nucleotides not matched to a gene: 2. CDR3 sequence: CASSTGGLYEQYF. For the CDR3, the DNA is TGTGCCAGCAGTACAGGGGGCCTCTACGAGCAGTACTTC.

The chain uses TRBV10-3 and TRBJ2-2, with 9 bases that match TRBD2. Germline V gene data show CDR1 as ENHRY and CDR2 as SYGVKD. J gave up 0 bases and V 7 bases, and 6 bases lay outside the gene matches. This CDR3 is built from 16 residues. The DNA of the CDR3 is TGTGCCATCAAGCCTAGCGGGGTCGCGAACACCGGGGAGCTGTTTTTT. This sequence encodes CAIKPSGVANTGELFF.

This clone has a single count. The chain links TRBV9 to TRBJ2-3; TRBD2 agrees at 10 bases. This CDR3 is built from 14 residues. The J segment lost 5 bases and the V segment lost 4 bases, leaving 4 bases of the junction unmatched. Germline CDR1 is SGDLS and CDR2 is YYNGEE. The DNA of the CDR3 is TGTGCCAGCAGCACTAGCGGGATCGGAGATACGCAGTATTTT. It is translated as CASSTSGIGDTQYF.

This chain joins TRBV4-1 and TRBJ1-2; weak D call: TRBD1 (5 bases). The CDR3 contains 17 residues. V lost 1 base, J lost 6 bases, and 21 bases lay in between. Germline loops: CDR1 MGHRA, CDR2 YSYEKL. The CDR3 coding sequence is TGCGCCAGCAGCCAAGCCGACAGCCTACCTGGGGTAAATGGCTACACCTTC. The encoded protein is CASSQADSLPGVNGYTF.

The J gene is TRBJ1-2, the V gene TRBV9; a possible D gene is TRBD1 (6 bases). The CDR3 loop spans 13 amino acids. V gave up 2 bases and J gave up 8 bases, with 13 bases separating them. Germline CDR1 reads SGDLS; CDR2 reads YYNGEE. The CDR3 is CASSVEGVSGYTF. For the CDR3, the DNA is TGTGCCAGCAGCGTGGAGGGGGTATCGGGCTACACCTTC. Drawing the rest from reference TRBV9 and TRBJ1-2, the complete variable domain is DSGVTQTPKHLITATGQRVTLRCSPRSGDLSVYWYQQSLDQGLQFLIQYYNGEERAKGNILERFSAQQFPDLHSELNLSSLELGDSALYFCASSVEGVSGYTFGSGTRLTVV.

This clone was seen a few times. V and J are TRBV5-1 and TRBJ1-1; 7 bases are a match to TRBD1. CDR3 length: 14 amino acids. Germline-derived CDR1 and CDR2 are SGHRS and YFSETQ. V lost 3 bases, J lost 1 base, and 3 bases stayed unmatched. The CDR3 spells CASSSDRRNTEAFF. The CDR3 nucleotides are TGCGCCAGCAGCTCGGACAGGCGGAACACTGAAGCTTTCTTT.

The V call is TRBV6-5, the J call TRBJ2-5, with 7 positions matching TRBD2. From germline, CDR1 is MNHEY and CDR2 SVGAGI. CDR3 length: 14 amino acids. V dropped 6 bases and J dropped 4; count of bases not matched to a gene: 8. This chain's CDR3 is CASSPGLSAETQYF. The CDR3 DNA is TGTGCCAGCAGCCCGGGACTATCCGCAGAGACCCAGTACTTC.